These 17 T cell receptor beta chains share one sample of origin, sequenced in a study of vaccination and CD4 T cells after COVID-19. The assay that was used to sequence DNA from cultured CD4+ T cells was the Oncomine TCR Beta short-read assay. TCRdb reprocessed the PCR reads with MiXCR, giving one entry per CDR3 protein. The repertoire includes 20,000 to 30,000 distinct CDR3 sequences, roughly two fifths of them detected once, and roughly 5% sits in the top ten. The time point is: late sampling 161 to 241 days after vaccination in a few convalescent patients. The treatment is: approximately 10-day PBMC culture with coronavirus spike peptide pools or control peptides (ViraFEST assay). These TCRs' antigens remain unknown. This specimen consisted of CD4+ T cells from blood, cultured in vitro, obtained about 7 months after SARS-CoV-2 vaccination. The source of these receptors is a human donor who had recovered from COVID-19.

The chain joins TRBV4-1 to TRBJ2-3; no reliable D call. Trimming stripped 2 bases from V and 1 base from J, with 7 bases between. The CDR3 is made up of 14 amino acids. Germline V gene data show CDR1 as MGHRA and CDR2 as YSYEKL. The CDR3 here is CASSQYPGTDTQYF. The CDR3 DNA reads TGCGCCAGCAGCCAATATCCCGGCACAGATACGCAGTATTTT.

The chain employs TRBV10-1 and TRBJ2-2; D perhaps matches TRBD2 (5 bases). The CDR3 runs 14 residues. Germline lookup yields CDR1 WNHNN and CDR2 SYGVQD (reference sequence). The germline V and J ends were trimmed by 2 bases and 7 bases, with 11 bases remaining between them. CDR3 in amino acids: CASSETAGGGELFF. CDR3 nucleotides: TGCGCCAGCAGTGAGACGGCGGGTGGCGGGGAGCTGTTTTTT.

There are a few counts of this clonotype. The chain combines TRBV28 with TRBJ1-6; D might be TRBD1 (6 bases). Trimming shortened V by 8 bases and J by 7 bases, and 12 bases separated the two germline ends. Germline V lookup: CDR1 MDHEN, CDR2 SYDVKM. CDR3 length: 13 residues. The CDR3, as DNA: TGTGCCAGCCTAGACAGGTGGAATTCACCCCTCCACTTT. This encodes CASLDRWNSPLHF.

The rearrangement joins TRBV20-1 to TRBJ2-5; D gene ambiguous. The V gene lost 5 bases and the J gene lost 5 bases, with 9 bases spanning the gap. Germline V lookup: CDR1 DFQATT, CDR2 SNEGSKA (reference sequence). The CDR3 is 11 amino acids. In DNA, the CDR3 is TGCAGTGCTGAACCCAGGGAGACCCAGTACTTC. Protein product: CSAEPRETQYF.

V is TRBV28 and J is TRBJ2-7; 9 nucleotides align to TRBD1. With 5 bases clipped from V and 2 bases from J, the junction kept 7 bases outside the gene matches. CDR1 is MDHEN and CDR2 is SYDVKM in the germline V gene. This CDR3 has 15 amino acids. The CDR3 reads CASSTSGTGTYEQYF. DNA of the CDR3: TGTGCCAGCAGTACGTCCGGGACAGGGACCTACGAGCAGTACTTC.

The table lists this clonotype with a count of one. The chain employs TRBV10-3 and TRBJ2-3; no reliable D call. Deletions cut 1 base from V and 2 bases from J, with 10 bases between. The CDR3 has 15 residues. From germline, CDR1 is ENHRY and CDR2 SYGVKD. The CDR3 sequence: CAISEFEPPTDTQYF. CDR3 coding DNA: TGTGCCATCAGTGAGTTTGAGCCGCCCACAGATACGCAGTATTTT.

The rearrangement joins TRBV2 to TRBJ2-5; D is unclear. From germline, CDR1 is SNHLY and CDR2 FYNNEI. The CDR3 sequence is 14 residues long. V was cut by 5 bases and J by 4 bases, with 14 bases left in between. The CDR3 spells CASSPTAPPETQYF. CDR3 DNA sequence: TGTGCCAGCAGTCCCACGGCCCCGCCAGAGACCCAGTACTTC.

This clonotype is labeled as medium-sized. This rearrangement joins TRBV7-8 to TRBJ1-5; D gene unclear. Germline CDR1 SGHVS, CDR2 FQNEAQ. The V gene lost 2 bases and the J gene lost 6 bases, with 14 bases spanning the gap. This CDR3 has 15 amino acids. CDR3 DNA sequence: TGTGCCAGCAGCTTATCGGGTCAGGTTGCTCAGCCCCAGCATTTT. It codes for CASSLSGQVAQPQHF.

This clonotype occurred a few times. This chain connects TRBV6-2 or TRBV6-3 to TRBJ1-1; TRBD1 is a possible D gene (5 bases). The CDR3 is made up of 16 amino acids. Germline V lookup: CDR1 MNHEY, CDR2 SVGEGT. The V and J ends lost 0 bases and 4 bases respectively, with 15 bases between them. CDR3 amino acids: CASSYSRGRGSTEAFF. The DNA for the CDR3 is TGTGCCAGCAGTTACTCGAGGGGACGTGGGAGCACTGAAGCTTTCTTT.

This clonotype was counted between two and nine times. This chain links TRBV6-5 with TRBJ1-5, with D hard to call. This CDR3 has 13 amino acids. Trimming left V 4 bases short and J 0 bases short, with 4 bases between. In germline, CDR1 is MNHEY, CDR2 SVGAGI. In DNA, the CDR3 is TGTGCCAGCAGTTTACGTAGCAATCAGCCCCAGCATTTT. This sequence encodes CASSLRSNQPQHF.

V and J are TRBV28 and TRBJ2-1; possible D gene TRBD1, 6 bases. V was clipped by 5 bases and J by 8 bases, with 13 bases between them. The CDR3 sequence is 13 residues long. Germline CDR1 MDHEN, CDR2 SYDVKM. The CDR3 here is CASSRQDRDEQFF. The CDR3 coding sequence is TGTGCCAGCAGTCGACAGGATCGCGATGAGCAGTTCTTC.

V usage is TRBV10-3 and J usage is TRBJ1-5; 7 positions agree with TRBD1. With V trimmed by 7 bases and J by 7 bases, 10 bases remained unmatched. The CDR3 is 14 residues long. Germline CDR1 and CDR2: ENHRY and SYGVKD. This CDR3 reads CAINRQGGAQPQHF. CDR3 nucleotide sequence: TGTGCCATCAACCGACAGGGAGGCGCCCAGCCCCAGCATTTT.

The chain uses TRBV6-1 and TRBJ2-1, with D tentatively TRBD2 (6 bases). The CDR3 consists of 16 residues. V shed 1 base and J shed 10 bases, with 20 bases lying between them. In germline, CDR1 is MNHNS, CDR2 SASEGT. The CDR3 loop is CASSEGAGRALGEQFF. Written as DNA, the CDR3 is TGTGCCAGCAGTGAAGGTGCGGGAAGAGCCCTAGGAGAGCAGTTCTTC.

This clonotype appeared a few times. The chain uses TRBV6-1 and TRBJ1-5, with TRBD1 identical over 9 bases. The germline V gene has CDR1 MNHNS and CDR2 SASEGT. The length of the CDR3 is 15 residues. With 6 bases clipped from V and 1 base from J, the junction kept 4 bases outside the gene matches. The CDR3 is CASRMTGGSNQPQHF. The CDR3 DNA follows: TGTGCCAGCAGGATGACAGGGGGGAGCAATCAGCCCCAGCATTTT.

The CDR3 coding sequence is TGTGCCATCAGTGAGGGGAAAGGACTAGCAAGCACAGATACGCAGTATTTT. Translation gives CAISEGKGLASTDTQYF. The chain links TRBV10-3 to TRBJ2-3, with 8 bases identical to TRBD2. The junction had 7 bases not matched to a gene; V was cut back by 2 bases and J by 0 bases. The CDR3 has 17 amino acids. Germline CDR1 and CDR2: ENHRY and SYGVKD.

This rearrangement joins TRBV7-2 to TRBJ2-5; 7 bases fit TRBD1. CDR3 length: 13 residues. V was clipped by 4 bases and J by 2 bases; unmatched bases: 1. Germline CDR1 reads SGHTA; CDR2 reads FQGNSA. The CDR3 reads CASSWDRQETQYF. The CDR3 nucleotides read TGTGCCAGCAGCTGGGACAGACAAGAGACCCAGTACTTC.

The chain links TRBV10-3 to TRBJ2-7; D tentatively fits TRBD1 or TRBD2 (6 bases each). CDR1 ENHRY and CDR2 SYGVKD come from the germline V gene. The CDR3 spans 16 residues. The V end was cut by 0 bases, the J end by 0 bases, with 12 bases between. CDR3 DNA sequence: TGTGCCATCAGTGAGTCGGGGGGCAAGAGCTCCTACGAGCAGTACTTC. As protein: CAISESGGKSSYEQYF.